A selection of T cell receptor beta chains follows, all from one sample in a study of T cell responses to AZD1222 COVID-19 vaccine. Libraries were prepared by immunoSEQ multiplex PCR; TCRdb keeps only in-frame clonotypes and omits some of them. In the table there are about 110,000 clones, around nine tenths of which are singletons. The specimen was peripheral blood, collected 28 days after the second AZD1222 dose. The source is an adult who received the AZD1222 COVID-19 vaccine. Both conserved end residues are part of each CDR3. D genes are given only for firm matches. Expanded clones get a size class; other rows say once, few or many, or leave the size out.

size | J | V | D | CDR3 | DNA
. | TRBJ2-1 | TRBV19 | . | CASSSRSGLQYNEQFF | TGTGCCAGTAGTTCCCGTTCGGGACTTCAATACAATGAGCAGTTCTTC
. | TRBJ1-4 | TRBV7-8 | . | CASSPPGSSEKLFF | TGTGCCAGCAGCCCCCCGGGCTCCAGTGAAAAACTGTTTTTT
. | TRBJ2-5 | TRBV18 | TRBD1 | CASSSRDRRETQYF | TGTGCCAGCTCGAGCCGGGACAGGAGAGAGACCCAGTACTTC
. | TRBJ2-2 | TRBV5-1 | . | CASSLVLGDTGELFF | TGCGCCAGCAGCCTAGTCCTTGGAGACACCGGGGAGCTGTTTTTT
. | TRBJ2-5 | TRBV9 | . | CASSVSQEETQYF | TGTGCCAGCAGCGTCTCTCAAGAAGAGACCCAGTACTTC
. | TRBJ1-2 | TRBV14 | TRBD1 | CASSRQGGYYGYTF | TGTGCCAGCAGCCGACAGGGGGGATACTATGGCTACACCTTC
few | TRBJ1-2 | TRBV14 | TRBD1 | CASRPQGANGYTF | TGTGCCAGCAGGCCTCAGGGGGCGAATGGCTACACCTTC
. | TRBJ1-5 | TRBV30 | . | CAWSGGQGGQPQHF | TGTGCCTGGAGTGGGGGGCAGGGTGGCCAGCCCCAGCATTTT
. | TRBJ2-7 | TRBV11-2 | TRBD2 | CASSLSASGSSYEQYF | TGTGCCAGCAGCTTAAGTGCTAGCGGGAGCTCCTACGAGCAGTACTTC
. | TRBJ1-2 | TRBV7-8 | TRBD1 | CASSLLQGLYGYTF | TGTGCCAGCAGCTTATTACAGGGGTTGTATGGCTACACCTTC